A single T cell receptor beta chain is shown here with its context. What it recognizes is unknown. This specimen belongs to a study of beta chain features in type 1 diabetes. Study-wide findings and caveats: Over-representation of high TCR-expressing cells was a possible consequence of cDNA sequencing. Within each of all four CD4+ subsets, Type 1 diabetes patients had TCRB CDR3s that were moderately but significantly shorter.

Sorted populations were all over 98% pure. CDR3 length: 12 residues. CDR1 and CDR2 from the germline V gene are SQVTM and ANQGSEA. V was cut by 3 bases and J by 4 bases, with 9 bases left in between. Expressed TCRB transcripts were sequenced after all isolated RNA was converted to cDNA. The assay was immunoSEQ multiplex PCR, and TCRdb's table has in-frame clones only and misses some. The repertoire holds more than 250,000 clones, with roughly 25% as singletons. Material: naive CD4+ T cells from blood. The sequence derives from a woman aged 30 to 39 with type 1 diabetes. This chain connects TRBV29-1 to TRBJ1-1; D unresolved. The chain's CDR3 is CSVEGEVTEAFF. CDR3 in DNA: TGCAGCGTTGAGGGTGAGGTCACTGAAGCTTTCTTT.